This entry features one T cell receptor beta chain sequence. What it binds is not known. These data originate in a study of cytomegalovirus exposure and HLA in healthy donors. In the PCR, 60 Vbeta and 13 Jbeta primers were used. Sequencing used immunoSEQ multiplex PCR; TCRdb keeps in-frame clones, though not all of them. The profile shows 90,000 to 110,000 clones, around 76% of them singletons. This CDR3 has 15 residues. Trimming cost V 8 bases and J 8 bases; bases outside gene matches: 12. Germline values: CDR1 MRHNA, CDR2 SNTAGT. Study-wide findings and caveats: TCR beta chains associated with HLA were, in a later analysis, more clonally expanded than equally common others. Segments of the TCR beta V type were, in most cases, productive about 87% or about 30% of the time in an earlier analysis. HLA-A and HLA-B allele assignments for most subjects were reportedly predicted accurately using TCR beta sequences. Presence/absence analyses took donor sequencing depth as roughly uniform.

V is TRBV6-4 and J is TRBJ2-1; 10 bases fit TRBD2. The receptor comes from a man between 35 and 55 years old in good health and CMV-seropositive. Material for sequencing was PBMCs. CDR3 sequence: CASSRRASGSDEQFF. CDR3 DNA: TGTGCCAGCTCCAGACGGGCTAGCGGGAGTGATGAGCAGTTCTTC.